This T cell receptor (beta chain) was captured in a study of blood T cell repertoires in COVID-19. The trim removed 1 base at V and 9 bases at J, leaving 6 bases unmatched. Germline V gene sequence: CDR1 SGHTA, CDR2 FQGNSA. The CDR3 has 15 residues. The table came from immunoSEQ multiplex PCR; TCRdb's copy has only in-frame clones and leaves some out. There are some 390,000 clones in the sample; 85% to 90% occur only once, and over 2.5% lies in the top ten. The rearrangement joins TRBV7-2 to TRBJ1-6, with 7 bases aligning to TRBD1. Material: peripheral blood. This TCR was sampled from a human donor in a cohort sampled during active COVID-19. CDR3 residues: CASSLGQGRGSPLHF. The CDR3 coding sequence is TGTGCCAGCAGCTTAGGACAGGGCCGAGGTTCACCCCTCCACTTT.